Listed here are 4 T cell receptor beta chains from one sample, sequenced in a study of blood T cell repertoires in COVID-19. Generated by immunoSEQ multiplex PCR, the TCRdb table keeps only in-frame clones and is missing some. The sample holds 250,000 to 350,000 clones, 90% seen once. Material for sequencing was PBMCs or T cells enriched from blood (not recorded which). These receptors were taken from a woman younger than 35 with acute COVID-19.

This clone was observed a few times. The sample carries other DNA sequences with the same CDR3. The genes are TRBV6-5 and TRBJ1-1, with 8 bases that match TRBD1. The CDR3 spans 13 residues. Per germline, CDR1 MNHEY and CDR2 SVGAGI. V shed 4 bases, J shed 4 bases, and the junction held 2 bases outside the gene matches. The CDR3 loop is CASSSTGGTEAFF. Written as DNA, the CDR3 is TGTGCCAGCAGTTCCACAGGGGGCACTGAAGCTTTCTTT.

V gene TRBV28 combines with J gene TRBJ2-7; the match to TRBD2 covers 9 bases. This CDR3 is built from 14 residues. CDR1 MDHEN and CDR2 SYDVKM come from the germline V gene. V lost 2 bases to trimming and J lost 6 bases; unmatched junction nucleotides: 5. Here the CDR3 reads CASSLLGLAAEQYF. The CDR3 coding sequence is TGTGCCAGCAGTTTACTGGGACTAGCAGCCGAGCAGTACTTC.

This clone has only a few counts. This chain joins TRBV11-1 and TRBJ1-6; 7 nucleotides agree with TRBD1. The germline CDR1 and CDR2 sequences are SGHAT and FQDESV (reference sequence). The V gene end was trimmed by 2 bases and the J gene end by 6 bases; junction bases not matched to a gene: 4. The CDR3 sequence is 15 residues long. The CDR3 sequence is CASSLLGTVNSPLHF. The CDR3 DNA reads TGTGCCAGCAGCTTACTGGGGACAGTTAATTCACCCCTCCACTTT.

CDR3 in DNA: TGTGCCAGCAGCCGGGGGGTACTATCCCCCTACGAGCAGTACTTC. Amino acids: CASSRGVLSPYEQYF. The chain has TRBV28 and TRBJ2-7, with 7 bases identical to TRBD2. The CDR3 has 15 residues. Germline V gene data show CDR1 as MDHEN and CDR2 as SYDVKM. J lost 2 bases, V lost 6 bases, and 10 bases had no gene match.